These 29 T cell receptor beta chains originate from one sample sequenced in a study of blood T cell repertoires in COVID-19. The assay was immunoSEQ multiplex PCR, and TCRdb's table has in-frame clones only and misses some. In the table there are about 130,000 clones, roughly four fifths of which are singletons. Material: peripheral blood. These receptors were obtained from a man between 60 and 75 years old with acute or convalescent COVID-19.

The gene calls are TRBV3-1 (or the pseudogene TRBV3-2) and TRBJ2-5; 8 bases are a match to TRBD2. Trimming took 2 bases from V and 0 from J; bases not matched to a gene: 5. The V gene's germline CDR1 is LGHDT and CDR2 YNNKEL (reference sequence). The CDR3 consists of 16 residues. CDR3 nucleotide sequence: TGTGCCAGCAGCCAAAGCTCTAGCGGGTACCAAGAGACCCAGTACTTC. Protein product: CASSQSSSGYQETQYF.

V and J are TRBV28 and TRBJ1-5; D may be TRBD1 (5 bases). Trimming shortened V by 11 bases and J by 2 bases, and 16 bases separated the two germline ends. This CDR3 is built from 14 residues. From germline, CDR1 is MDHEN and CDR2 SYDVKM. CDR3 nucleotides: TGTGCCGGATCTGGGGGGGGAGGCAATCAGCCCCAGCATTTT. It encodes CAGSGGGGNQPQHF.

The chain couples TRBV19 to TRBJ1-2; D is unresolved. CDR1 and CDR2 from the germline V gene are LNHDA and SQIVND (reference sequence). V was trimmed by 5 bases and J by 5 bases, leaving 9 bases between them. This CDR3 contains 12 residues. The CDR3 DNA reads TGTGCCAGTAGTTGGCAGTTATATGGCTACACCTTC. It translates to CASSWQLYGYTF. The whole variable domain, remainder taken from reference TRBV19 and TRBJ1-2, is DGGITQSPKYLFRKEGQNVTLSCEQNLNHDAMYWYRQDPGQGLRLIYYSQIVNDFQKGDIAEGYSVSREKKESFPLTVTSAQKNPTAFYLCASSWQLYGYTFGSGTRLTVV.

The chain employs TRBV19 and TRBJ2-3, with TRBD1 matching 8 bases. V dropped 6 bases and J dropped 5; count of bases not matched to a gene: 10. The CDR3 covers 15 residues. Germline CDR1 is LNHDA and CDR2 is SQIVND (reference sequence). In DNA form, the CDR3 reads TGTGCCAGTAGCCCCCGGACAGGGTTCCGAGATACGCAGTATTTT. Translated, it gives CASSPRTGFRDTQYF.

The sample holds a few counts of this clone. The chain carries TRBV5-1 and TRBJ1-1; D unresolved. V dropped 0 bases and J dropped 2 bases, with 11 bases sitting between them. Looked up from germline, CDR1 is SGHRS and CDR2 is YFSETQ. CDR3 size: 15 residues. CDR3 sequence (DNA): TGCGCCAGCAGCTTGGCTTCGGGTTTAAACACTGAAGCTTTCTTT. This encodes CASSLASGLNTEAFF.

The V call is TRBV19, the J call TRBJ1-5; tentatively, D is TRBD1 (5 bases). The V end was cut by 5 bases, the J end by 5 bases, with 10 bases between. This CDR3 is 13 amino acids long. Germline-derived CDR1 and CDR2 are LNHDA and SQIVND (reference sequence). CDR3 sequence: CASSLRDDQPQHF. Here the CDR3 DNA reads TGTGCCAGTAGTCTCAGGGATGATCAGCCCCAGCATTTT.

The DNA of the CDR3 is TGTGCCAGCAGCCAAGCGGTCCTGAACACCGGGGAGCTGTTTTTT. Encoded protein: CASSQAVLNTGELFF. The chain couples TRBV3-1 (or the pseudogene TRBV3-2) to TRBJ2-2; no definite D call. The germline gives CDR1 LGHDT, CDR2 YNNKEL (reference sequence). The V gene lost 1 base and the J gene lost 1 base, with 7 bases spanning the gap. The CDR3 extends over 15 amino acids.

V gene TRBV18 combines with J gene TRBJ2-2, with D unclear. V lost 3 bases to trimming and J lost 6 bases, with 14 bases between them. The CDR3 contains 15 residues. Per germline, CDR1 KGHSH and CDR2 LQKENI. The chain's CDR3 is CASSPGAGEAGELFF. The CDR3 DNA reads TGTGCCAGCTCACCTGGTGCCGGAGAAGCCGGGGAGCTGTTTTTT.

The CDR3 nucleotides read TGTGCCAGCAGTCCCGATTCACCCCTCCACTTT. Its translation: CASSPDSPLHF. This chain links TRBV6-6 with TRBJ1-6; D gene uncertain. With 5 bases removed from V and 8 bases from J, the gap between germline ends came to 4 bases. Germline V gene data show CDR1 as MNHNY and CDR2 as SVGAGI (reference sequence). The CDR3 length is 11 residues.

This chain links TRBV5-1 with TRBJ2-5, with D perhaps matching TRBD1 (6 bases). CDR1 and CDR2 (germline): SGHRS, YFSETQ. The CDR3 is 13 residues long. Trimming cost V 6 bases and J 4 bases, with 13 bases left between them. The CDR3 is CASKRTDTETQYF. CDR3 nucleotide sequence: TGCGCCAGCAAAAGGACAGACACAGAGACCCAGTACTTC.

The gene calls are TRBV7-3 and TRBJ1-1; 11 bases fit TRBD1. CDR3 length equals 16 residues. CDR1 is SGHTA and CDR2 is FQGTGA in the germline V gene. V shed 5 bases and J 5 bases; nucleotides not matched to a gene: 10. The CDR3 loop reads CASSPSGQGVRTEAFF. CDR3 DNA sequence: TGTGCCAGCAGCCCGTCGGGACAGGGGGTTCGGACTGAAGCTTTCTTT.

The rearrangement joins TRBV4-1 to TRBJ1-1; 8 bases map to TRBD1. The CDR3 length is 13 residues. The V gene end was trimmed by 8 bases and the J gene end by 1 base; junction bases not matched to a gene: 3. Germline values: CDR1 MGHRA, CDR2 YSYEKL. DNA for the CDR3: TGCGCCAGCGGGGGACAGGAGAACACTGAAGCTTTCTTT. Translation gives CASGGQENTEAFF.

This clone has only one observation. The genes are TRBV28 and TRBJ1-1; D perhaps matches TRBD1 (6 bases). V dropped 4 bases and J dropped 0 bases, with 9 bases sitting between them. Germline CDR1 MDHEN, CDR2 SYDVKM. The CDR3 is 14 amino acids. The CDR3 reads CASSSQGLNTEAFF. CDR3 DNA sequence: TGTGCCAGCAGTTCCCAGGGGCTGAACACTGAAGCTTTCTTT.

This chain joins TRBV29-1 and TRBJ1-1, with no clear D. Trimming took 6 bases from V and 1 from J, leaving 12 bases between them. The CDR3 is 13 amino acids. In germline, CDR1 is SQVTM, CDR2 ANQGSEA. The CDR3 loop reads CSVGRESNTEAFF. The CDR3 DNA follows: TGCAGCGTCGGGCGGGAGTCGAACACTGAAGCTTTCTTT.

Written as DNA, the CDR3 is TGTGCCAGCAGCCAAGACCCGGAGGCAGGTTATTATGGCTACACCTTC. Translated: CASSQDPEAGYYGYTF. The chain employs TRBV3-1 (or the pseudogene TRBV3-2) and TRBJ1-2, with D hard to call. The germline V gene encodes CDR1 LGHDT and CDR2 YNNKEL (reference sequence). This CDR3 has 16 residues. Trimming shortened V by 0 bases and J by 5 bases, and 16 bases separated the two germline ends.

The gene calls are TRBV5-4 and TRBJ2-1; D is possibly TRBD2 (5 bases). Germline CDR1 reads SGHNT; CDR2 reads YYREEE (reference sequence). V lost 5 bases and J 9 bases, leaving 21 bases between the germline ends. There are 15 residues in the CDR3. CDR3 in DNA: TGTGCCAGCAGGCCCCGGGATGAAGTTCCCCGTGAGCAGTTCTTC. Translation gives CASRPRDEVPREQFF.

The chain has TRBV18 and TRBJ2-6, with a weak D call TRBD1 (6 bases). The CDR3 sequence is 16 residues long. V was cut by 6 bases and J by 3 bases, with 15 bases left in between. Germline V gene lookup returns CDR1 KGHSH and CDR2 LQKENI. The CDR3 coding sequence is TGTGCCAGCTCTCAATCTAGGACAGTTGGGGCCAACGTCCTGACTTTC. The encoded protein is CASSQSRTVGANVLTF.

The chain recombines TRBV2 with TRBJ2-7; 7 nucleotides match TRBD2. The V gene end was trimmed by 5 bases and the J gene end by 0 bases; junction bases not matched to a gene: 4. The germline CDR1 and CDR2 sequences are SNHLY and FYNNEI. This CDR3 comprises 14 residues. CDR3 sequence: CASSLAGISYEQYF. CDR3 in DNA: TGTGCCAGCAGTTTAGCGGGCATCTCCTACGAGCAGTACTTC.

This clone was observed a few times. The genes are TRBV6-5 and TRBJ2-1, with 11 nucleotides matching TRBD2. From germline, CDR1 is MNHEY and CDR2 SVGAGI. The V segment lost 6 bases and the J segment 4 bases; nucleotides outside the gene matches: 5. The CDR3 sequence is 15 residues long. The CDR3 sequence is CASSRLAGTYNEQFF. The CDR3 DNA is TGTGCCAGCAGCCGACTAGCGGGGACTTACAATGAGCAGTTCTTC.

The chain combines TRBV28 with TRBJ1-4; 9 bases map to TRBD1. V lost 6 bases, J lost 7 bases, and 12 bases stayed unmatched. In germline, CDR1 is MDHEN, CDR2 SYDVKM. The CDR3 spans 16 residues. In DNA, the CDR3 is TGTGCCAGCAGACCAAACAGGGGGCAGGGTGGTGAAAAACTGTTTTTT. Its protein is CASRPNRGQGGEKLFF. Full variable domain (missing parts from reference TRBV28 and TRBJ1-4): DVKVTQSSRYLVKRTGEKVFLECVQDMDHENMFWYRQDPGLGLRLIYFSYDVKMKEKGDIPEGYSVSREKKERFSLILESASTNQTSMYLCASRPNRGQGGEKLFFGSGTQLSVL.

The chain carries TRBV19 and TRBJ2-7; D is perhaps TRBD2 (6 bases). There are 15 residues in the CDR3. The germline CDR1 and CDR2 sequences are LNHDA and SQIVND (reference sequence). V was trimmed by 1 base and J by 2 bases, leaving 12 bases between them. The CDR3 DNA follows: TGTGCCAGTAGTATAGTAACCGGGAGTACCTACGAGCAGTACTTC. Translation: CASSIVTGSTYEQYF.

This clone was seen more than once but under ten times. The CDR3 sequence: CASSESSGQGYEQYF. The CDR3 bases are TGCGCCAGCAGTGAGTCCAGTGGGCAGGGCTACGAGCAGTACTTC. The chain uses TRBV10-2 and TRBJ2-7; maybe TRBD1 (5 bases). Germline assignment: CDR1 WSHSY and CDR2 SAAADI. Trimming took 0 bases from V and 3 from J, leaving 12 bases between them. The CDR3 consists of 15 residues.

The CDR3 protein is CASRPGQFNQPQHF. The CDR3 DNA sequence: TGTGCCAGCAGGCCCGGACAATTCAATCAGCCCCAGCATTTT. The J gene is TRBJ1-5, the V gene TRBV28, with D possibly TRBD1 on 5 matching bases. The ends were cut back, 6 bases at V and 3 bases at J, with 12 bases in the middle. CDR3 length: 14 residues. The germline V gene encodes CDR1 MDHEN and CDR2 SYDVKM.

This clone was recorded at least ten times. This chain links TRBV28 with TRBJ2-1, with TRBD2 identical over 9 bases. Germline V gene lookup returns CDR1 MDHEN and CDR2 SYDVKM. The CDR3 has 19 amino acids. V shed 3 bases, J shed 4 bases, and the junction held 16 bases outside the gene matches. The CDR3 bases are TGTGCCAGCAGTTTCGGCCTAGCGGGAATTAAATCGTTTTACAATGAGCAGTTCTTC. Its translation: CASSFGLAGIKSFYNEQFF.

V usage is TRBV5-8 and J usage is TRBJ1-2, with TRBD1 identical over 8 bases. Trimming at V came to 4 bases and at J to 4 bases, leaving 12 bases not matched to a gene. Per the germline V gene, CDR1 is SGHTS and CDR2 is YDEGEE. The CDR3 runs 16 residues. CDR3 DNA: TGTGCCAGCAGCAATACCCGACAGGGGCGGGCCTATGGCTACACCTTC. It translates to CASSNTRQGRAYGYTF.

The chain couples TRBV7-6 to TRBJ2-5; 9 bases agree with TRBD2. The germline gives CDR1 SGHVS, CDR2 FNYEAQ. This CDR3 has 15 residues. V was pared by 1 base and J by 3 bases, with 3 bases of the junction left unmatched. The DNA for the CDR3 is TGTGCCAGCAGCTTAGAGGGACTAGCTGAAGAGACCCAGTACTTC. As protein: CASSLEGLAEETQYF.

The chain couples TRBV14 to TRBJ2-3; weak D call: TRBD1 (6 bases). V lost 5 bases and J lost 6, with 15 bases in between. Germline V gives CDR1 SGHDN, CDR2 FVKESK. The CDR3 extends over 14 amino acids. This CDR3 reads CASSYLQDSDTQYF. DNA of the CDR3: TGTGCCAGCAGCTACCTACAGGACAGCGATACGCAGTATTTT. Using reference TRBV14 and TRBJ2-3 for the parts outside the CDR3, the full variable domain is EAGVTQFPSHSVIEKGQTVTLRCDPISGHDNLYWYRRVMGKEIKFLLHFVKESKQDESGMPNNRFLAERTGGTYSTLKVQPAELEDSGVYFCASSYLQDSDTQYFGPGTRLTVL.

The chain links TRBV28 to TRBJ1-5; unclear D gene. Per the germline V gene, CDR1 is MDHEN and CDR2 is SYDVKM. CDR3 length equals 12 residues. Deletions cut 7 bases from V and 9 bases from J, with 13 bases between. The CDR3 DNA reads as TGTGCCAGCATGGAGTGGTCTCGGCCCCAGCATTTT. Its protein product is CASMEWSRPQHF.

The chain joins TRBV10-3 to TRBJ2-7; TRBD1 aligns across 8 bases. Germline trimming cut 8 bases from V and 3 bases from J; bases unmatched to any gene: 6. Germline V gene sequence: CDR1 ENHRY, CDR2 SYGVKD. This CDR3 is built from 13 residues. This CDR3 is CAIAGTGNYEQYF. The CDR3 DNA sequence: TGTGCCATCGCCGGGACAGGCAACTACGAGCAGTACTTC.